The 10 T cell receptor beta chains below come from one sample, sequenced in a study of siplizumab effects on memory and regulatory T cells. Sequenced by immunoSEQ multiplex PCR; TCRdb stores in-frame clones only, minus some. The data hold under 100,000 clones, with over 80% observed a single time. Sequenced material: Tregs sorted from blood. The receptors stem from a human donor in good health.

CDR3 sequence reads: CASSYGVNSPLHF. CDR3 bases: TGTGCCAGCAGTTACGGAGTAAATTCACCCCTCCACTTT. This rearrangement joins TRBV6-5 to TRBJ1-6; D not certain. Trimming cost V 2 bases and J 7 bases, with 6 bases left between them. The CDR3 runs to 13 residues. CDR1 and CDR2 from the germline V gene are MNHEY and SVGAGI.

The V and J genes are TRBV6-5 and TRBJ1-5; TRBD1 might be the D (5 bases). From germline, CDR1 is MNHEY and CDR2 SVGAGI. V was cut by 6 bases and J by 7 bases, with 16 bases left in between. This CDR3 is 14 amino acids long. The CDR3 nucleotides are TGTGCCAGCAGGATACGGAGGGCAGGGCAGCCCCAGCATTTT. This gives the protein CASRIRRAGQPQHF.

This clone was seen only once. The J gene is TRBJ2-3, the V gene TRBV7-2; D is possibly TRBD2 (5 bases). CDR3 size: 16 residues. The germline V and J ends were trimmed by 2 bases and 1 base, with 13 bases remaining between them. Germline CDR1 SGHTA, CDR2 FQGNSA. The CDR3 bases are TGTGCCAGCAGCTTATCGGGGTCTGCACGCACAGATACGCAGTATTTT. Protein sequence: CASSLSGSARTDTQYF.

This rearrangement joins TRBV7-2 to TRBJ2-5, with 9 bases that match TRBD2. The length of the CDR3 is 16 residues. From germline, CDR1 is SGHTA and CDR2 FQGNSA. Losses at the gene ends were 3 bases for V and 1 base for J; bases not matched to a gene: 6. The CDR3 is CASSFIAGAVQETQYF. CDR3 bases: TGTGCCAGCAGCTTCATAGCGGGGGCCGTCCAAGAGACCCAGTACTTC.

This clone was observed once. The rearrangement joins TRBV2 to TRBJ2-1; TRBD1 agrees at 7 bases. Trimming took 3 bases from V and 0 from J; bases not matched to a gene: 2. The CDR3 is 15 residues long. Germline V CDR1 and CDR2: SNHLY, FYNNEI. CDR3 DNA: TGTGCCAGCAGTGACAGGGGGAGCTCCTACAATGAGCAGTTCTTC. Translation gives CASSDRGSSYNEQFF.

V is TRBV6-4 and J is TRBJ1-2; 9 bases map to TRBD1. The CDR3 is 16 residues long. Per germline, CDR1 MRHNA and CDR2 SNTAGT. The J segment lost 1 base and the V segment lost 6 bases, leaving 9 bases of the junction unmatched. The DNA of the CDR3 is TGTGCCAGCAGCCCGCAACCGGGACAGGGTAACTATGGCTACACCTTC. Amino acids: CASSPQPGQGNYGYTF.

A single count supports this clone. The chain joins TRBV5-6 to TRBJ2-7, with TRBD1 identical over 10 bases. The CDR3 totals 17 residues. Trimming cost V 3 bases and J 6 bases; bases outside gene matches: 15. CDR1 is SGHDT and CDR2 is YYEEEE in the germline V gene. The CDR3 region has the DNA TGTGCCAGCAGCTCGATACAAACCGGGACAGGGGTAGGCGAGCAGTACTTC. It specifies CASSSIQTGTGVGEQYF. Variable domain in full (rest from reference TRBV5-6 and TRBJ2-7): DAGVTQSPTHLIKTRGQQVTLRCSPKSGHDTVSWYQQALGQGPQFIFQYYEEEERQRGNFPDRFSGHQFPNYSSELNVNALLLGDSALYLCASSSIQTGTGVGEQYFGPGTRLTVT.

In DNA form, the CDR3 reads TGTGCCACCGGGGGGGACATTGTTTACTTC. It yields the protein CATGGDIVYF. The genes are TRBV15 and TRBJ2-5; maybe TRBD2 (7 bases). The CDR3 totals 10 residues. Germline V CDR1 and CDR2: LNHNV, YYDKDF (reference sequence). The V end was cut by 8 bases, the J end by 14 bases, with 15 bases between.

The rearrangement links TRBV6-5 to TRBJ1-3; D not certain. V was pared by 4 bases and J by 0 bases, with 13 bases between. Germline values: CDR1 MNHEY, CDR2 SVGAGI. This CDR3 spans 16 amino acids. Here the CDR3 reads CASSSPKRVSGNTIYF. The CDR3 region has the DNA TGTGCCAGCAGTTCACCAAAAAGAGTCTCTGGAAACACCATATATTTT.

The chain employs TRBV28 and TRBJ2-3; 7 nucleotides match TRBD1. Losses at the gene ends were 6 bases for V and 5 bases for J; bases not matched to a gene: 11. Germline assignment: CDR1 MDHEN and CDR2 SYDVKM. The CDR3 extends over 15 amino acids. The CDR3 sequence: CASSYTGVRLDTQYF. CDR3 nucleotides: TGTGCCAGCAGCTATACAGGGGTCCGATTAGATACGCAGTATTTT. The whole variable domain, remainder taken from reference TRBV28 and TRBJ2-3, is DVKVTQSSRYLVKRTGEKVFLECVQDMDHENMFWYRQDPGLGLRLIYFSYDVKMKEKGDIPEGYSVSREKKERFSLILESASTNQTSMYLCASSYTGVRLDTQYFGPGTRLTVL.